The next 25 T cell receptor beta chains were all read from a single sample in a study of cytomegalovirus exposure and HLA in healthy donors. It was with 60 Vbeta and 13 Jbeta primers that the PCR ran. TCRdb's copy holds only in-frame clones and misses some; the assay was immunoSEQ multiplex PCR. This sample yields over 100,000 clones, of which 70% to 80% are seen a single time; over 1.2% belongs to the top ten. Sequences were obtained from PBMCs. These TCRs come from a female donor in good health and CMV-seronegative.

The chain uses TRBV19 and TRBJ1-1; D possibly corresponds to TRBD1 (5 bases). This CDR3 is 15 amino acids long. Trimming took off 5 bases at V and 5 bases at J, with 18 bases between the two ends. CDR1 is LNHDA and CDR2 is SQIVND in the germline V gene (reference sequence). The CDR3 loop reads CASSPRTGDRTEAFF. The CDR3 bases are TGTGCCAGTAGTCCCCGGACGGGGGATAGGACTGAAGCTTTCTTT.

In this sample, this clone turned up once. This rearrangement joins TRBV4-1 to TRBJ2-1; 10 nucleotides match TRBD2. The germline V gene encodes CDR1 MGHRA and CDR2 YSYEKL. The V gene end was trimmed by 0 bases and the J gene end by 6 bases; junction bases not matched to a gene: 2. The CDR3 is 15 amino acids. The CDR3 sequence: CASSQEAGGPNEQFF. CDR3 coding DNA: TGCGCCAGCAGCCAAGAAGCGGGAGGGCCCAATGAGCAGTTCTTC.

The chain employs TRBV4-3 and TRBJ2-5, with D possibly matching TRBD2 (5 bases). In germline, CDR1 is LGHNA, CDR2 YSLEER. Deletions cut 1 base from V and 2 bases from J, with 20 bases between. The CDR3 loop spans 18 amino acids. The CDR3 DNA sequence: TGCGCCAGCAGCCAAGTTTCGGCGGGTACAGCTACGCAAGAGACCCAGTACTTC. Its protein is CASSQVSAGTATQETQYF.

Concerning this clone itself: One junction end does not reproduce the germline sequence, and a read error may be involved. The chain combines TRBV6-1 with TRBJ2-6; a possible D gene is TRBD1 (5 bases). Germline CDR1 and CDR2: MNHNS and SASEGT. The CDR3 length is 14 residues. Written as DNA, the CDR3 is TGTGCCAGCAGGGGCACCTCTGGGGCCAACGGCCTGACTTTC. This encodes CASRGTSGANGLTF.

V usage is TRBV28 and J usage is TRBJ2-7; the match to TRBD2 covers 10 bases. Trimming cost V 7 bases and J 2 bases; bases outside gene matches: 8. This CDR3 has 15 amino acids. The germline CDR1 and CDR2 sequences are MDHEN and SYDVKM. In DNA form, the CDR3 reads TGTGCCAGCACTTCTAGGACTAGCGGACCCTACGAGCAGTACTTC. This sequence encodes CASTSRTSGPYEQYF.

The chain couples TRBV4-2 to TRBJ1-2, with D hard to call. V was clipped by 0 bases and J by 8 bases, with 16 bases between them. This CDR3 region has 15 residues. The V gene's germline CDR1 is LGHNA and CDR2 YNFKEQ. Here the CDR3 DNA reads TGTGCCAGCAGCCAAGAGGATAGGGAGGCTGGGGGCTACACCTTC. It encodes CASSQEDREAGGYTF.

DNA for the CDR3: TGTGCCAGCAGCCGACAGGGAAGGGATGGCTACACCTTC. Its translation is CASSRQGRDGYTF. V gene TRBV7-9 combines with J gene TRBJ1-2, with 7 bases matching TRBD1. Trimming removed 5 bases from V and 6 bases from J; junction bases left unmatched: 6. CDR1 SEHNR and CDR2 FQNEAQ come from the germline V gene (reference sequence). The CDR3 contains 13 residues.

V gene TRBV19 combines with J gene TRBJ2-1, with D maybe TRBD1 (6 bases). Germline assignment: CDR1 LNHDA and CDR2 SQIVND (reference sequence). V was shortened by 5 bases and J by 6 bases, with 17 bases between the two germline ends. This CDR3 is 15 amino acids long. The CDR3 bases are TGTGCCAGTAGTCCCCAGGACAGAGGGGTCAATGAGCAGTTCTTC. This encodes CASSPQDRGVNEQFF.

The chain uses TRBV11-2 and TRBJ2-3, with 8 bases matching TRBD1. The CDR3 sequence is 13 residues long. Germline trimming cut 3 bases from V and 8 bases from J; bases unmatched to any gene: 4. The germline V gene encodes CDR1 SGHAT and CDR2 FQNNGV. The DNA for the CDR3 is TGTGCCAGCAGCTTCCGCGACAGGGGTACGCAGTATTTT. Protein sequence: CASSFRDRGTQYF.

The V call is TRBV6-5, the J call TRBJ2-3; D is unclear. CDR3 length equals 14 residues. Looked up from germline, CDR1 is MNHEY and CDR2 is SVGAGI. V was pared by 5 bases and J by 4 bases, with 13 bases between. The CDR3 spells CASSGWAEPDTQYF. In nucleotides, the CDR3 is TGTGCCAGCAGTGGCTGGGCCGAGCCAGATACGCAGTATTTT.

The genes are TRBV6-6 and TRBJ2-6; weak D call: TRBD2 (6 bases). The CDR3 is 16 residues long. Trimming shortened V by 5 bases and J by 0 bases, and 11 bases separated the two germline ends. Germline lookup yields CDR1 MNHNY and CDR2 SVGAGI (reference sequence). The CDR3 DNA is TGTGCCAGCAGTCCTGCGGGATCCTCTGGGGCCAACGTCCTGACTTTC. This codes for CASSPAGSSGANVLTF.

The chain has TRBV27 and TRBJ2-7, with TRBD1 matching 9 bases. Germline lookup yields CDR1 MNHEY and CDR2 SMNVEV (reference sequence). V lost 5 bases to trimming and J lost 7 bases; unmatched junction nucleotides: 12. There are 15 residues in the CDR3. The CDR3: CASSVTGGSGGEQYF. In nucleotides, the CDR3 is TGTGCCAGCAGTGTTACAGGGGGCTCGGGCGGAGAGCAGTACTTC.

The chain combines TRBV19 with TRBJ1-2, with D maybe TRBD1 (5 bases). Germline-derived CDR1 and CDR2 are LNHDA and SQIVND (reference sequence). The CDR3 runs 14 residues. The ends were cut back, 7 bases at V and 0 bases at J, with 12 bases in the middle. CDR3 nucleotides: TGTGCCAGTACGCGGGACCGAGCTAACTATGGCTACACCTTC. It translates to CASTRDRANYGYTF.

On this clone: The CDR3 ends on some other residue instead of the conserved phenylalanine or tryptophan, so this is likely a read error. The gene calls are TRBV7-2 and TRBJ2-7; D might be TRBD2 (6 bases). Germline V gene sequence: CDR1 SGHTA, CDR2 FQGNSA. This CDR3 has 14 residues. V lost 2 bases and J lost 2, with 10 bases in between. The CDR3 is CASSLSGGTYEQYL. The CDR3 region has the DNA TGTGCCAGCAGCTTAAGTGGGGGGACCTACGAGCAGTACCTC.

The chain recombines TRBV9 with TRBJ2-2; 10 bases are a match to TRBD2. The J segment lost 7 bases and the V segment lost 4 bases, leaving 4 bases of the junction unmatched. CDR1 is SGDLS, CDR2 YYNGEE, per germline. This CDR3 region has 14 residues. The CDR3 here is CASSTPSGSGELFF. The CDR3 DNA follows: TGTGCCAGCAGCACCCCTAGCGGGAGCGGGGAGCTGTTTTTT.

The chain joins TRBV30 to TRBJ2-7; 8 positions agree with TRBD1. CDR1 GTSNPN and CDR2 SVGIG come from the germline V gene (reference sequence). This CDR3 has 13 amino acids. Trimming took 0 bases from V and 5 from J; bases not matched to a gene: 3. CDR3 region: CAWSVLQGDEQYF. The CDR3 nucleotides are TGTGCCTGGAGTGTACTACAGGGGGACGAGCAGTACTTC. The variable domain in full, completed from reference TRBV30 and TRBJ2-7, reads SQTIHQWPATLVQPVGSPLSLECTVEGTSNPNLYWYRQAAGRGLQLLFYSVGIGQISSEVPQNLSASRPQDRQFILSSKKLLLSDSGFYLCAWSVLQGDEQYFGPGTRLTVT.

The gene calls are TRBV28 and TRBJ2-1; 7 bases agree with TRBD2. This CDR3 spans 14 amino acids. Trimming cost V 3 bases and J 7 bases; bases outside gene matches: 6. Germline V gene data show CDR1 as MDHEN and CDR2 as SYDVKM. CDR3 sequence: CASSFPAGNNEQFF. The DNA for the CDR3 is TGTGCCAGCAGTTTTCCAGCGGGAAATAATGAGCAGTTCTTC.

The chain is built from TRBV5-1 and TRBJ2-4, with TRBD1 matching 7 bases. The V gene end was trimmed by 0 bases and the J gene end by 8 bases; junction bases not matched to a gene: 2. Germline V gene data show CDR1 as SGHRS and CDR2 as YFSETQ. The CDR3 spans 13 residues. CDR3 nucleotide sequence: TGCGCCAGCAGCTTGGAAGGACAGGACATTCAGTACTTC. This translates into CASSLEGQDIQYF.

The rearrangement links TRBV6-5 to TRBJ2-3; TRBD2 agrees at 7 bases. Germline V CDR1 and CDR2: MNHEY, SVGAGI. The CDR3 extends over 14 amino acids. V lost 6 bases, J lost 6 bases, and 9 bases stayed unmatched. The CDR3 reads CASRRDYGTDTQYF. Here the CDR3 DNA reads TGTGCCAGCAGACGGGACTACGGGACGGATACGCAGTATTTT.

The chain is built from TRBV28 and TRBJ2-7; D is perhaps TRBD2 (6 bases). Germline loops: CDR1 MDHEN, CDR2 SYDVKM. The CDR3 spans 14 residues. V was trimmed by 1 base and J by 3 bases, leaving 10 bases between them. CDR3 sequence: CASSLSGTYYEQYF. The CDR3 DNA sequence: TGTGCCAGCAGTTTATCAGGGACTTACTACGAGCAGTACTTC.

This clone was counted between two and nine times. V gene TRBV5-4 combines with J gene TRBJ1-6, with 8 bases matching TRBD1. V shed 4 bases, J shed 9 bases, and the junction held 9 bases outside the gene matches. In germline, CDR1 is SGHNT, CDR2 YYREEE (reference sequence). There are 15 residues in the CDR3. CDR3 region: CASSQGQGSGSPLHF. CDR3 nucleotide sequence: TGTGCCAGCAGCCAAGGACAGGGCTCGGGTTCACCCCTCCACTTT.

J is TRBJ2-7 and V is TRBV28; TRBD2 matches at 9 bases. This CDR3 is built from 13 residues. The V gene's germline CDR1 is MDHEN and CDR2 SYDVKM. With V trimmed by 6 bases and J by 3 bases, 3 bases remained unmatched. The CDR3 sequence is CASSLAGYYEQYF. In DNA form, the CDR3 reads TGTGCCAGCAGCCTAGCGGGGTACTACGAGCAGTACTTC.

This chain links TRBV7-3 with TRBJ1-2; D possibly corresponds to TRBD1 (5 bases). Germline assignment: CDR1 SGHTA and CDR2 FQGTGA. V was shortened by 1 base and J by 3 bases, with 12 bases between the two germline ends. The CDR3 extends over 15 amino acids. CDR3 amino acids: CASSLNRRGDYGYTF. For the CDR3, the DNA is TGTGCCAGCAGCTTAAATCGGAGGGGCGACTATGGCTACACCTTC.

This chain connects TRBV5-1 to TRBJ2-7; 14 nucleotides agree with TRBD2. This CDR3 comprises 18 residues. Germline V gene lookup returns CDR1 SGHRS and CDR2 YFSETQ. V lost 1 base, J lost 2 bases, and 8 bases stayed unmatched. The CDR3 DNA follows: TGCGCCAGCAGCTTGTACGGACTAGCGGGAGGAGGCCCCTACGAGCAGTACTTC. Translating it yields CASSLYGLAGGGPYEQYF.

V is TRBV28 and J is TRBJ1-5; perhaps TRBD1 as D (6 bases). The CDR3 is made up of 13 amino acids. V was clipped by 7 bases and J by 5 bases, with 12 bases between them. Germline CDR1 and CDR2: MDHEN and SYDVKM. The CDR3: CASNQGFDQPQHF. The CDR3 nucleotides are TGTGCCAGCAATCAGGGGTTCGATCAGCCCCAGCATTTT.